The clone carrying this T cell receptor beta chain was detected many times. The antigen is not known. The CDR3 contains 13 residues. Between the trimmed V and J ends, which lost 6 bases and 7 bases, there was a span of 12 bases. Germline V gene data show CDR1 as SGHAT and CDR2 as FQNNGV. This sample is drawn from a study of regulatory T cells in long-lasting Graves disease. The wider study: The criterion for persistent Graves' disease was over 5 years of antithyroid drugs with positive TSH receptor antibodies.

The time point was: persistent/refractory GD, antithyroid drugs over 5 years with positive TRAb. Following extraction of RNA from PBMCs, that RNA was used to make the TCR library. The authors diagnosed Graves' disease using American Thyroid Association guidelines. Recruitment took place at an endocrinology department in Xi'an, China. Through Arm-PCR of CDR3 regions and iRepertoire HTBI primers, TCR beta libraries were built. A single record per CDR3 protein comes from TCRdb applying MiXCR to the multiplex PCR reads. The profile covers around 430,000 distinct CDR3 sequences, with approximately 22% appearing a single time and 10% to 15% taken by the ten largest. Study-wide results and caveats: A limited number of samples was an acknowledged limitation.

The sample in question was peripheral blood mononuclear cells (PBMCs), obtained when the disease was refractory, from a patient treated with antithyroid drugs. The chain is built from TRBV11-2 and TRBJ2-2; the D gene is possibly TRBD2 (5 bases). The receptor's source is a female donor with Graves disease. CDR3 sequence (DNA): TGTGCCAGCAGAAATACGGGGTACGGGGAGCTGTTTTTT. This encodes CASRNTGYGELFF. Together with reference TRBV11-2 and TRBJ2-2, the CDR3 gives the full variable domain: EAGVAQSPRYKIIEKRQSVAFWCNPISGHATLYWYQQILGQGPKLLIQFQNNGVVDDSQLPKDRFSAERLKGVDSTLKIQPAKLEDSAVYLCASRNTGYGELFFGEGSRLTVL.